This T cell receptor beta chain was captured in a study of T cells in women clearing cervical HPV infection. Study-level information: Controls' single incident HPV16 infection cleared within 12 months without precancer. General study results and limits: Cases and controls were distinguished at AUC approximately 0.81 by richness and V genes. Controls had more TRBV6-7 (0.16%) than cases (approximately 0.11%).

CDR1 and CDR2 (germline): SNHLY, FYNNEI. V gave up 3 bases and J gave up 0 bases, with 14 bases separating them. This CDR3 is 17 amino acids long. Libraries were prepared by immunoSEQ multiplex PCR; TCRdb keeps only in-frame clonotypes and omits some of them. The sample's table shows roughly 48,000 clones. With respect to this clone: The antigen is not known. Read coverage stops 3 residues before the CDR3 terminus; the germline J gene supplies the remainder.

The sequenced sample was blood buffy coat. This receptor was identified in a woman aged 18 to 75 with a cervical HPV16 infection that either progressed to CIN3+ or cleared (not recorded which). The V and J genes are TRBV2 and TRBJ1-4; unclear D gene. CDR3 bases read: TGTGCCAGCAGTGACTCAGGAAAGGTCACAACTAATGAAAAA. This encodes CASSDSGKVTTNEK. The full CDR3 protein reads CASSDSGKVTTNEKLFF.